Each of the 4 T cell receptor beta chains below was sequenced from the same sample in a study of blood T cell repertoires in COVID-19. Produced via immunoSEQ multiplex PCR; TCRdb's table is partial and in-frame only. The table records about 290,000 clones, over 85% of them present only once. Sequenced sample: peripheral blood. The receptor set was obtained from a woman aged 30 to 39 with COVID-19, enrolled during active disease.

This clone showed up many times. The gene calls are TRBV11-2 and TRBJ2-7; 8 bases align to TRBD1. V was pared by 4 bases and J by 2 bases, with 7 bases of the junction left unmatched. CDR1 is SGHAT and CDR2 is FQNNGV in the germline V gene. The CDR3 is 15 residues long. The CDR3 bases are TGTGCCAGCAGCTCCCTAGTCAGGGGGCCCTACGAGCAGTACTTC. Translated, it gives CASSSLVRGPYEQYF.

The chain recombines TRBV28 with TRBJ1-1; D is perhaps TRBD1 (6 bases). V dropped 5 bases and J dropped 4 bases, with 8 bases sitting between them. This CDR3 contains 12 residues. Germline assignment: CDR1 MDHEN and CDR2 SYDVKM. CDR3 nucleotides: TGTGCCAGCAGTAGGGGGGGCACTGAAGCTTTCTTT. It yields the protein CASSRGGTEAFF.

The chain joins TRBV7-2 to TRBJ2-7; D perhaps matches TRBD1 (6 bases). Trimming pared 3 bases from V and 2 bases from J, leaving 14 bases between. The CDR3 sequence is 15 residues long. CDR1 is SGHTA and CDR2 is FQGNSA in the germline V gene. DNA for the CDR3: TGTGCCAGCAGCTTCGACAGGTATAAAGCCTACGAGCAGTACTTC. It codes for CASSFDRYKAYEQYF.

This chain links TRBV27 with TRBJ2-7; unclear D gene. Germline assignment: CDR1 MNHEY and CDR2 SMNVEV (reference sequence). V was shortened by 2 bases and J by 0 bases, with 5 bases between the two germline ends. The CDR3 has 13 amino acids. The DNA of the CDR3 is TGTGCCAGCAGTTTAGGCAACTCCTACGAGCAGTACTTC. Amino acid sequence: CASSLGNSYEQYF.